The clone carrying this T cell receptor beta chain has only a few counts. Its cognate antigen is unknown. This specimen belongs to a study of beta chain features in type 1 diabetes. Purity of each sorted population was above 98%. Study-wide results and limits: The study found fewer insertions and more deletions at VDJ junctions in type 1 diabetes patients. Moderately but significantly shorter TCRB CDR3s were found in Type 1 diabetes patients in all four CD4+ subsets.

Of the isolated RNA, all was reverse transcribed, and so the sequenced material was expressed TCRB transcripts. Data came from immunoSEQ multiplex PCR; TCRdb stores just in-frame clones and leaves some out. The sample lists approximately 170,000 clones; 7.5% to 8.5% were seen once. With 5 bases clipped from V and 6 bases from J, the junction kept 14 bases outside the gene matches. The germline V gene encodes CDR1 SGHAT and CDR2 FQNNGV. The CDR3 contains 16 residues. Sequenced sample: central memory CD4+ T cells from blood. J is TRBJ2-7 and V is TRBV11-2; 9 bases are a match to TRBD2. This clonotype was sampled from a young man with type 1 diabetes. The CDR3 is CASSPLRGGGAPEQYF. The CDR3 nucleotides are TGTGCCAGCAGCCCCCTGAGGGGCGGGGGGGCCCCCGAGCAGTACTTC.